The 11 T cell receptor beta chains reported below all come from one sample, sequenced in a study of radiation and T cells in renal cell carcinoma. Noted time point: blood 2 weeks post-SBRT. Sample treatment: 15 Gy SBRT to primary tumor, nephrectomy 4 weeks later. Assay: immunoSEQ multiplex PCR; the TCRdb copy retains only in-frame clones and omits some. This repertoire shows about 150,000 clones, about nine tenths found once; its top ten account for approximately 13%. The sequencing here drew on blood, taken from a patient whose treatment included radiotherapy and nephrectomy. These receptors all come from a woman aged 45-59 years with renal cell carcinoma.

This chain joins TRBV6-1 and TRBJ1-2; TRBD1 matches at 10 bases. V shed 6 bases, J shed 4 bases, and the junction held 5 bases outside the gene matches. Germline V gene lookup returns CDR1 MNHNS and CDR2 SASEGT. The CDR3 has 14 residues. In DNA, the CDR3 is TGTGCCAGCAGCCGGGACAGGGGCGCCTATGGCTACACCTTC. It codes for CASSRDRGAYGYTF.

The rearrangement uses TRBV13 and TRBJ1-1; D not resolved. The germline V gene encodes CDR1 PRHDT and CDR2 FYEKMQ (reference sequence). This CDR3 contains 14 residues. V lost 0 bases, J lost 1 base, and 6 bases lay in between. CDR3 amino acids: CASSLGAGNTEAFF. CDR3 DNA sequence: TGTGCCAGCAGCTTAGGCGCAGGGAACACTGAAGCTTTCTTT.

There are many counts of this clone. J is TRBJ2-1 and V is TRBV10-3; D not certain. This CDR3 spans 14 amino acids. Trimming cost V 5 bases and J 4 bases, with 12 bases left between them. Per the germline V gene, CDR1 is ENHRY and CDR2 is SYGVKD. CDR3 amino acids: CAISLSPDYNEQFF. The CDR3 DNA reads TGTGCCATCAGTCTCAGTCCGGATTACAATGAGCAGTTCTTC.

The chain's CDR3 is CASRPQGPYSNQPQHF. The CDR3 DNA reads as TGTGCCAGCAGACCCCAGGGACCTTATAGCAATCAGCCCCAGCATTTT. The V call is TRBV28, the J call TRBJ1-5; weak D call: TRBD1 (5 bases). Germline CDR1 and CDR2: MDHEN and SYDVKM. The CDR3 contains 16 residues. V was pared by 6 bases and J by 0 bases, with 15 bases between.

The V call is TRBV5-1, the J call TRBJ1-2; maybe TRBD1 (6 bases). V lost 0 bases and J lost 4, with 16 bases in between. Per the germline V gene, CDR1 is SGHRS and CDR2 is YFSETQ. CDR3 size: 16 residues. CDR3 sequence reads: CASSLGDTTTVYGYTF. The CDR3 nucleotides read TGCGCCAGCAGCTTGGGGGACACGACGACCGTCTATGGCTACACCTTC.

V and J are TRBV5-1 and TRBJ2-3; D is tentatively TRBD1 or TRBD2 (6 bases each). This CDR3 is 13 amino acids long. The ends were cut back, 5 bases at V and 1 base at J, with 8 bases in the middle. Germline lookup yields CDR1 SGHRS and CDR2 YFSETQ. The CDR3 coding sequence is TGCGCCAGCAGGGAGGGGGGCACAGATACGCAGTATTTT. It yields the protein CASREGGTDTQYF.

The V call is TRBV4-1, the J call TRBJ1-1, with D maybe TRBD1 (5 bases). V was pared by 3 bases and J by 4 bases, with 12 bases between. The CDR3 length is 14 residues. CDR1 and CDR2 from the germline V gene are MGHRA and YSYEKL. The CDR3 DNA follows: TGCGCCAGCAGCCACCTTGGAGGGGCCACTGAAGCTTTCTTT. It encodes CASSHLGGATEAFF.

The chain is built from TRBV5-1 and TRBJ2-2; D may be TRBD2 (5 bases). Looked up from germline, CDR1 is SGHRS and CDR2 is YFSETQ. The CDR3 consists of 14 residues. The V gene lost 10 bases and the J gene lost 5 bases, with 18 bases spanning the gap. Here the CDR3 DNA reads TGCGCCTCCCAAATCGGGGTGAGAACCGGGGAGCTGTTTTTT. Translated, it gives CASQIGVRTGELFF.

The V gene is TRBV5-1, the J gene TRBJ2-4; 8 bases fit TRBD1. The CDR3 covers 14 residues. The V and J ends lost 0 bases and 6 bases, in that order; junction bases with no gene match: 2. The germline V gene encodes CDR1 SGHRS and CDR2 YFSETQ. The CDR3 loop reads CASSLEGQVNIQYF. CDR3 nucleotides: TGCGCCAGCAGCTTGGAGGGACAGGTAAACATTCAGTACTTC.

This clone has only one observation. This sequence joins TRBV11-3 and TRBJ2-3, with D perhaps matching TRBD1 (6 bases). Per germline, CDR1 SGHNT and CDR2 YENEEA. Between the trimmed V and J ends, which lost 0 bases and 10 bases, there was a span of 11 bases. The CDR3 is made up of 13 amino acids. The CDR3 DNA reads as TGTGCCAGCAGCTTAGATGGGGGCAGGTCGCAGTATTTT. This translates into CASSLDGGRSQYF.

The rearrangement uses TRBV18 and TRBJ1-2, with D unresolved. CDR1 and CDR2 from the germline V gene are KGHSH and LQKENI. This CDR3 has 16 amino acids. V gave up 3 bases and J gave up 2 bases, with 16 bases separating them. CDR3 bases: TGTGCCAGCTCACCCAAAGGTCGGGAGACCAACTATGGCTACACCTTC. It is translated as CASSPKGRETNYGYTF.